The 25 T cell receptor beta chains below come from one sample, sequenced in a study of cytomegalovirus exposure and HLA in healthy donors. In the PCR, 60 Vbeta and 13 Jbeta primers were used. Clones were sequenced by immunoSEQ multiplex PCR, and TCRdb holds only the in-frame ones, with some missing. The sample shows 95,000 to 150,000 clones, under 85% of them seen only once. Source material: PBMCs. These TCRs come from a man aged 18 to 30 in good health and CMV-seropositive.

This clone was seen only once. One end of the junction does not line up with germline, which may come from a read error. The sample holds other DNA sequences that translate to the same CDR3. V and J are TRBV7-6 and TRBJ1-1, with a tentative D call TRBD1 (5 bases). CDR1 and CDR2 from the germline V gene are SGHVS and FNYEAQ. This CDR3 is built from 15 residues. CDR3 DNA sequence: TGCGCCAGCAGCTTAAGTCGGGGGGTGAACACTGAAGCTTTCTTT. It translates to CASSLSRGVNTEAFF.

This clone has only a few counts. The chain has TRBV28 and TRBJ1-2; no clear D gene. Trimming left V 8 bases short and J 4 bases short, with 11 bases between. This CDR3 has 12 amino acids. Germline CDR1 reads MDHEN; CDR2 reads SYDVKM. The CDR3 DNA follows: TGTGCCAGCGCAATACAGTTCTATGGCTACACCTTC. This sequence encodes CASAIQFYGYTF.

V is TRBV30 and J is TRBJ2-7; no clear D. Trimming shortened V by 1 base and J by 4 bases, and 8 bases separated the two germline ends. Germline CDR1 GTSNPN, CDR2 SVGIG (reference sequence). The CDR3 runs to 12 residues. CDR3 amino acids: CAWSGVGYEQYF. The CDR3 DNA follows: TGTGCCTGGAGTGGCGTTGGTTACGAGCAGTACTTC. Drawing the rest from reference TRBV30 and TRBJ2-7, the complete variable domain is SQTIHQWPATLVQPVGSPLSLECTVEGTSNPNLYWYRQAAGRGLQLLFYSVGIGQISSEVPQNLSASRPQDRQFILSSKKLLLSDSGFYLCAWSGVGYEQYFGPGTRLTVT.

The chain employs TRBV19 and TRBJ2-5; TRBD1 might be the D (6 bases). The DNA end lines up better with TRBJ2-7; the J call may be wrong. CDR3 length: 16 residues. Germline CDR1 LNHDA, CDR2 SQIVND (reference sequence). Here the CDR3 reads CASSTPQGNPTYEQYF. CDR3 DNA sequence: TGTGCCAGTAGTACCCCGCAGGGGAACCCTACCTACGAGCAGTACTTC.

The chain combines TRBV5-8 with TRBJ2-3; possibly TRBD1 for D (6 bases). CDR1 SGHTS and CDR2 YDEGEE come from the germline V gene. V dropped 4 bases and J dropped 0 bases, with 9 bases sitting between them. This CDR3 has 14 amino acids. CDR3 loop: CASSHGQSTDTQYF. CDR3 DNA sequence: TGTGCCAGCAGCCACGGACAGAGCACAGATACGCAGTATTTT.

This chain joins TRBV6-5 and TRBJ2-2; 7 bases map to TRBD2. Unmatched junction bases numbered 9, after V lost 8 bases and J lost 6 bases. This CDR3 contains 14 residues. Germline V gene sequence: CDR1 MNHEY, CDR2 SVGAGI. The DNA for the CDR3 is TGTGCCAGCCCCCGAGTGGCGGGAGCCGGGGAGCTGTTTTTT. Translating gives CASPRVAGAGELFF.

There are a few counts of this clone. This chain links TRBV7-3 with TRBJ2-2; D not resolved. Per germline, CDR1 SGHTA and CDR2 FQGTGA. CDR3 length: 15 amino acids. V lost 0 bases and J 3 bases, leaving 8 bases between the germline ends. DNA of the CDR3: TGTGCCAGCAGCTTAACGAACAGTTACACCGGGGAGCTGTTTTTT. This encodes CASSLTNSYTGELFF.

In this sample, this clone turned up a few times. This sequence joins TRBV30 and TRBJ1-4; a weak D match, TRBD1 (5 bases). Germline assignment: CDR1 GTSNPN and CDR2 SVGIG (reference sequence). This CDR3 region has 15 residues. Deletions cut 0 bases from V and 8 bases from J, with 16 bases between. CDR3 sequence: CAWSVMPPRGEKLFF. The CDR3 DNA sequence: TGTGCCTGGAGTGTTATGCCTCCTAGGGGAGAAAAACTGTTTTTT.

V gene TRBV11-2 combines with J gene TRBJ1-1, with a possible D match to TRBD1 (5 bases). The CDR3 consists of 15 residues. Trimming removed 0 bases at V and 1 base at J, with 9 bases between. CDR1 is SGHAT, CDR2 FQNNGV, per germline. The CDR3 reads CASSLDWGGNTEAFF. CDR3 coding DNA: TGTGCCAGCAGCTTAGATTGGGGCGGGAACACTGAAGCTTTCTTT.

V gene TRBV18 combines with J gene TRBJ1-1; 7 nucleotides match TRBD1. The CDR3 has 14 residues. The germline V gene has CDR1 KGHSH and CDR2 LQKENI. V lost 3 bases and J lost 4; bases outside the gene matches: 5. CDR3 sequence: CASSPLSGGTEAFF. CDR3 nucleotides: TGTGCCAGCTCACCTCTCTCAGGGGGCACTGAAGCTTTCTTT.

This chain connects TRBV23-1 to TRBJ1-2; 7 nucleotides line up with TRBD1. TRBV23-1 is designated an ORF whose function remains uncertain. The CDR3 contains 17 residues. Losses at the gene ends were 2 bases for V and 0 bases for J; bases not matched to a gene: 9. CDR3 amino acids: CASSQRIQGSANYGYTF. CDR3 DNA sequence: TGCGCCAGCAGTCAACGCATACAGGGGTCAGCTAACTATGGCTACACCTTC.

The chain is built from TRBV6-5 and TRBJ1-1; D is perhaps TRBD1 (6 bases). The V gene lost 7 bases and the J gene lost 4 bases, with 16 bases spanning the gap. Germline V CDR1 and CDR2: MNHEY, SVGAGI. The CDR3 contains 14 residues. The CDR3 loop is CASTEQGEGTEAFF. The CDR3 nucleotides read TGTGCCAGCACCGAACAGGGCGAGGGCACTGAAGCTTTCTTT.

This clone was seen more than once but under ten times. This chain uses TRBV30 with TRBJ2-2, with TRBD2 matching 11 bases. Per the germline V gene, CDR1 is GTSNPN and CDR2 is SVGIG (reference sequence). The CDR3 consists of 14 residues. V lost 8 bases and J lost 4; bases outside the gene matches: 6. This CDR3 is CARTSGSITGELFF. The DNA of the CDR3 is TGTGCCAGAACTAGCGGGAGTATCACCGGGGAGCTGTTTTTT. Combining the CDR3 with reference TRBV30 and TRBJ2-2 gives the whole variable domain SQTIHQWPATLVQPVGSPLSLECTVEGTSNPNLYWYRQAAGRGLQLLFYSVGIGQISSEVPQNLSASRPQDRQFILSSKKLLLSDSGFYLCARTSGSITGELFFGEGSRLTVL.

Comment on this clone: The conserved phenylalanine or tryptophan normally closing the CDR3 is absent here, so this likely arose from a read error. J is TRBJ2-7 and V is TRBV5-4, with 10 bases fitting TRBD2. J gave up 2 bases and V 2 bases, and 4 bases lay outside the gene matches. The CDR3 contains 15 residues. Looked up from germline, CDR1 is SGHNT and CDR2 is YYREEE (reference sequence). CDR3 sequence reads: CASSFLTSGTYEQYL. CDR3 DNA sequence: TGTGCCAGCAGCTTCCTTACTAGCGGGACCTACGAGCAGTACCTC.

The chain joins TRBV6-5 to TRBJ2-5; a weak D match, TRBD2 (7 bases). The CDR3 has 15 amino acids. The V end lost 7 bases, the J end lost 5 bases, and 20 bases lay between the germline ends. CDR1 and CDR2 from the germline V gene are MNHEY and SVGAGI. CDR3 DNA: TGTGCCAGCACCCCGACCCGGGGGGCTAGGGAGACCCAGTACTTC. This sequence encodes CASTPTRGARETQYF.

This clone was seen a few times. The chain couples TRBV5-1 to TRBJ2-1, with TRBD1 matching over 10 bases. This CDR3 is 14 amino acids long. Trimming removed 4 bases from V and 7 bases from J; junction bases left unmatched: 5. Germline V lookup: CDR1 SGHRS, CDR2 YFSETQ. CDR3 sequence: CASSAGTGANEQFF. In DNA form, the CDR3 reads TGCGCCAGCAGCGCCGGGACAGGGGCGAATGAGCAGTTCTTC.

The rearrangement uses TRBV5-1 and TRBJ2-7; 10 bases match TRBD1. Germline-derived CDR1 and CDR2 are SGHRS and YFSETQ. The CDR3 consists of 15 residues. With 7 bases clipped from V and 3 bases from J, the junction kept 10 bases outside the gene matches. The CDR3 region is CASRETGGAGYEQYF. CDR3 bases: TGCGCCAGCCGGGAGACAGGGGGCGCGGGCTACGAGCAGTACTTC.

The rearrangement links TRBV6-1 to TRBJ2-7; TRBD2 is a possible D gene (6 bases). The CDR3 runs to 16 residues. Deletions cut 2 bases from V and 0 bases from J, with 14 bases between. Germline CDR1 is MNHNS and CDR2 is SASEGT. The CDR3 loop is CASSESVGRSSYEQYF. CDR3 DNA sequence: TGTGCCAGCAGTGAATCCGTCGGGAGAAGCTCCTACGAGCAGTACTTC.

V gene TRBV6-5 combines with J gene TRBJ1-2, with D unclear. In germline, CDR1 is MNHEY, CDR2 SVGAGI. The CDR3 contains 14 residues. V lost 7 bases and J 2 bases, leaving 14 bases between the germline ends. CDR3 DNA: TGTGCCAGCACTCTCGCGGGAGGGAACTATGGCTACACCTTC. Its translation is CASTLAGGNYGYTF.

This clone was counted once. The chain has TRBV30 and TRBJ2-7, with TRBD2 identical over 9 bases. V shed 0 bases, J shed 4 bases, and the junction held 4 bases outside the gene matches. The CDR3 is 14 residues long. The germline gives CDR1 GTSNPN, CDR2 SVGIG (reference sequence). CDR3 in DNA: TGTGCCTGGAGTGTAATGGGACTAGCATACGAGCAGTACTTC. Its protein product is CAWSVMGLAYEQYF.

About this clone itself: The sample has other DNA sequences that encode this CDR3 too. The chain recombines TRBV6-1 with TRBJ1-5; 7 bases are shared with TRBD1. Trimming removed 5 bases from V and 3 bases from J; junction bases left unmatched: 7. Germline values: CDR1 MNHNS, CDR2 SASEGT. The CDR3 contains 15 residues. CDR3 nucleotide sequence: TGTGCCAGCAGTTCGAGGGACAGCTTCAATCAGCCCCAGCATTTT. This encodes CASSSRDSFNQPQHF.

The V and J genes are TRBV18 and TRBJ1-4; the D is unclear. V lost 5 bases and J lost 5, with 9 bases in between. The V gene's germline CDR1 is KGHSH and CDR2 LQKENI. This CDR3 spans 13 amino acids. The CDR3 bases are TGTGCCAGCTCAGGAGCCCAGAATGAAAAACTGTTTTTT. Residues: CASSGAQNEKLFF.

The rearrangement links TRBV6-5 to TRBJ1-2, with 8 bases identical to TRBD1. The V gene end was trimmed by 6 bases and the J gene end by 4 bases; junction bases not matched to a gene: 4. From germline, CDR1 is MNHEY and CDR2 SVGAGI. CDR3 length: 13 residues. The CDR3: CASSRTGTYGYTF. The CDR3 nucleotides read TGTGCCAGCAGCCGGACAGGGACCTATGGCTACACCTTC.

The V gene is TRBV9, the J gene TRBJ1-2; TRBD1 might be the D (5 bases). The CDR3 spans 15 residues. CDR1 is SGDLS and CDR2 is YYNGEE in the germline V gene. V was pared by 4 bases and J by 3 bases, with 16 bases between. The CDR3: CASSPRGGIDYGYTF. Here the CDR3 DNA reads TGTGCCAGCAGCCCCCGGGGCGGGATCGACTATGGCTACACCTTC.

V gene TRBV5-4 combines with J gene TRBJ1-6; D not resolved. Germline V lookup: CDR1 SGHNT, CDR2 YYREEE (reference sequence). V dropped 3 bases and J dropped 9 bases, with 16 bases sitting between them. The CDR3 totals 15 residues. The CDR3 DNA reads TGTGCCAGCAGCTATACAGCGGATGGATTTTCACCCCTCCACTTT. Its translation: CASSYTADGFSPLHF.